The clone carrying this TCR beta chain appeared many times. MiXCR, run by TCRdb on the 5' RACE reads, gives a single entry per CDR3 protein. The table lists 40,000 or so distinct CDR3 sequences, around 6.8% of them singletons, with roughly 4.4% in the top ten. The sample is drawn from a study of neurological immune-mediated disorders. CDR3 length: 13 residues. The V and J ends lost 4 bases and 0 bases respectively, with 9 bases between them. Germline V CDR1 and CDR2: SQVTM, ANQGSEA. V gene TRBV29-1 combines with J gene TRBJ1-1; no clear D gene. This receptor was obtained from a woman in her thirties or forties in good health. The sequenced sample was PBMCs. CDR3 nucleotide sequence: TGCAGCGTTGCAGGACCGATGAACACTGAAGCTTTCTTT. Translation gives CSVAGPMNTEAFF.